This T cell receptor beta chain stems from a study of blood T cell repertoires in COVID-19. Study-level background: Researchers got acute and convalescent COVID-19 samples from the United States, Italy and Spain.

The junction had 9 bases not matched to a gene; V was cut back by 0 bases and J by 7 bases. The CDR3 contains 17 residues. Germline V gene data show CDR1 as MRHNA and CDR2 as SNTAGT. TCRdb's table, derived via immunoSEQ multiplex PCR, lists solely in-frame clones and lacks some. The repertoire holds 200,000 to 250,000 clones, with 65% to 80% as singletons. Sequencing input: peripheral blood. The chain links TRBV6-4 to TRBJ1-2; 12 bases line up with TRBD1. The sequence was obtained from a woman in her thirties or forties with active or convalescent COVID-19. CDR3 sequence: CASSDSGTGGGMTGYTF. CDR3 in DNA: TGTGCCAGCAGTGACTCTGGGACAGGGGGCGGGATGACTGGCTACACCTTC.